Presented here are 13 T cell receptor beta chains from one specimen sequenced in a study of blood T cell repertoires in COVID-19 (dated by TCRdb to 2018 to 2021). Library preparation used the immunoSEQ multiplex PCR assay. TCRdb's version of the immuneACCESS table is confined to in-frame rearrangements and falls short of the full clone set. An unresolved V gene accounts for under half of the shortfall where checked; the remainder is of unknown origin. The sample data list around 260,000 clones, and 70% to 90% of these were observed just once. Of the sample, approximately 2% falls within the top ten clones. The sample consisted of peripheral blood. Receptor source: a man aged 30 to 45 with active or convalescent COVID-19.

The genes are TRBV7-9 and TRBJ1-2; D uncertain. Per the germline V gene, CDR1 is SEHNR and CDR2 is FQNEAQ (reference sequence). This CDR3 has 14 amino acids. V was cut by 5 bases and J by 7 bases, with 17 bases left in between. The CDR3 DNA sequence: TGTGCCAGCAGCGAGGAGAATCGACTCTCTGGCTACACCTTC. This translates into CASSEENRLSGYTF.

The gene calls are TRBV24-1 and TRBJ2-2; 7 nucleotides align to TRBD1. The V gene's germline CDR1 is KGHDR and CDR2 SFDVKD. The CDR3 is made up of 15 amino acids. The V gene end was trimmed by 5 bases and the J gene end by 2 bases; junction bases not matched to a gene: 4. CDR3 nucleotides: TGTGCCACCAGTGGAGGGACAGAAAACACCGGGGAGCTGTTTTTT. Its translation: CATSGGTENTGELFF.

This chain links TRBV19 with TRBJ1-4; TRBD1 is a possible D gene (6 bases). The CDR3 totals 15 residues. Germline V gene lookup returns CDR1 LNHDA and CDR2 SQIVND (reference sequence). Between the trimmed V and J ends, which lost 7 bases and 3 bases, there was a span of 15 bases. The CDR3 region is CASNRGQVANEKLFF. As DNA, the CDR3 is TGTGCCAGTAACCGGGGACAAGTCGCTAATGAAAAACTGTTTTTT.

The chain has TRBV6-5 and TRBJ1-1; 7 positions match TRBD1. Germline V gene data show CDR1 as MNHEY and CDR2 as SVGAGI. This CDR3 comprises 14 residues. The V and J ends lost 6 bases and 9 bases, in that order; junction bases with no gene match: 13. CDR3 sequence: CASSPGDTGVKAFF. In nucleotides, the CDR3 is TGTGCCAGCAGCCCCGGGGACACAGGGGTTAAAGCTTTCTTT.

CDR3 sequence reads: CATSRGSGGNEKLFF. In DNA, the CDR3 is TGTGCCACCAGCAGAGGGTCAGGGGGTAATGAAAAACTGTTTTTT. The genes are TRBV15 and TRBJ1-4, with 7 bases aligning to TRBD1. This CDR3 has 15 residues. CDR1 and CDR2 from the germline V gene are LNHNV and YYDKDF (reference sequence). Germline trimming cut 1 base from V and 4 bases from J; bases unmatched to any gene: 3.

V is TRBV19 and J is TRBJ2-7; 7 bases match TRBD1. V shed 3 bases, J shed 4 bases, and the junction held 6 bases outside the gene matches. This CDR3 is 14 amino acids long. CDR1 and CDR2 from the germline V gene are LNHDA and SQIVND (reference sequence). CDR3 sequence (DNA): TGTGCCAGTAGTATGGGATACAGGGGATACGAGCAGTACTTC. Translation: CASSMGYRGYEQYF.

The chain employs TRBV5-4 and TRBJ2-3, with 14 bases matching TRBD2. V lost 5 bases, J lost 1 base, and 9 bases stayed unmatched. The CDR3 is made up of 18 amino acids. Per germline, CDR1 SGHNT and CDR2 YYREEE (reference sequence). CDR3 sequence (DNA): TGTGCCAGCAGTTTTAGACTAGCGGGGGGGCCGGGCACAGATACGCAGTATTTT. Residues: CASSFRLAGGPGTDTQYF. The whole variable domain, filled in from reference TRBV5-4 and TRBJ2-3, reads ETGVTQSPTHLIKTRGQQVTLRCSSQSGHNTVSWYQQALGQGPQFIFQYYREEENGRGNFPPRFSGLQFPNYSSELNVNALELDDSALYLCASSFRLAGGPGTDTQYFGPGTRLTVL.

The J gene is TRBJ2-7, the V gene TRBV4-1; TRBD1 aligns across 8 bases. The CDR3 contains 17 residues. Germline V gene lookup returns CDR1 MGHRA and CDR2 YSYEKL. Trimming took 1 base from V and 4 from J; bases not matched to a gene: 12. The CDR3 DNA sequence: TGCGCCAGCAGCCAAGGTGGATTAAAGGACAGGGCTTACGAGCAGTACTTC. This sequence encodes CASSQGGLKDRAYEQYF.

The chain uses TRBV2 and TRBJ1-4, with 7 bases that match TRBD1. With 3 bases clipped from V and 11 bases from J, the junction kept 6 bases outside the gene matches. Looked up from germline, CDR1 is SNHLY and CDR2 is FYNNEI. This CDR3 is 13 amino acids long. As DNA, the CDR3 is TGTGCCAGCAGTGACACGGGACAGTTGAAACTGTTTTTT. Its translation is CASSDTGQLKLFF.

This clone was counted between two and nine times. This chain joins TRBV5-4 and TRBJ2-7; D not certain. Germline CDR1 and CDR2: SGHNT and YYREEE (reference sequence). The CDR3 spans 15 residues. Trimming cost V 0 bases and J 3 bases, with 13 bases left between them. The CDR3 DNA reads TGTGCCAGCAGCTTGGGTGGCAGGTCATACTACGAGCAGTACTTC. Translation gives CASSLGGRSYYEQYF.

The chain has TRBV14 and TRBJ1-1; D possibly corresponds to TRBD1 (5 bases). CDR3 size: 16 residues. V lost 0 bases and J lost 4, with 15 bases in between. Germline loops: CDR1 SGHDN, CDR2 FVKESK. This CDR3 reads CASSQDQLRVGTEAFF. CDR3 in DNA: TGTGCCAGCAGCCAAGATCAGCTCAGGGTGGGCACTGAAGCTTTCTTT.

The chain uses TRBV9 and TRBJ1-1; TRBD1 might be the D (6 bases). With 0 bases removed from V and 3 bases from J, the gap between germline ends came to 15 bases. The CDR3 sequence is 16 residues long. From germline, CDR1 is SGDLS and CDR2 YYNGEE. This CDR3 is CASSVAPRGADTEAFF. Here the CDR3 DNA reads TGTGCCAGCAGCGTAGCCCCTCGGGGGGCGGACACTGAAGCTTTCTTT.

The chain couples TRBV5-4 to TRBJ1-6; D is perhaps TRBD1 (5 bases). The CDR3 length is 15 residues. Trimming took off 1 base at V and 8 bases at J, with 13 bases between the two ends. Germline loops: CDR1 SGHNT, CDR2 YYREEE (reference sequence). The CDR3 reads CASSLQGTAYSPLHF. CDR3 bases: TGTGCCAGCAGCTTGCAGGGAACCGCTTATTCACCCCTCCACTTT.